This record looks at one T cell receptor beta chain sequence and its context. The assay was immunoSEQ multiplex PCR, and TCRdb's table has in-frame clones only and misses some. Among about 110,000 clones listed, roughly 90% were seen once. The source of the sample is a study of PD-L1 blockade in urothelial cancer. The germline CDR1 and CDR2 sequences are LNHNV and YYDKDF (reference sequence). Trimming cost V 0 bases and J 2 bases, with 14 bases left between them. This CDR3 has 16 amino acids. This sample's time point: peripheral blood 6 weeks after treatment start. This receptor was identified in a man aged 55 to 70 with urothelial cancer. The specimen was PBMCs, collected around atezolizumab (anti-PD-L1) treatment. The J gene is TRBJ2-7, the V gene TRBV15; possibly TRBD2 for D (7 bases). The CDR3 region is CATSRERGEGTYEQYF. The CDR3 DNA follows: TGTGCCACCAGCAGAGAAAGGGGGGAGGGGACCTACGAGCAGTACTTC.